This paragraph reports one T cell receptor (beta chain). The record originates from a study of monozygotic twins with inflammatory bowel disease. Template switching was used to attach UMIs, which incorporated a 6-nucleotide sample barcode. TCRdb reanalyzed the 5' RACE reads and collapses them to one entry per CDR3 protein, without DNA. The listing contains fewer than 550,000 distinct CDR3 sequences. The CDR3 spans 17 residues. Per donor there was one draw, yielding a blood sample of 2 to 3 ml. Researchers isolated total RNA from whole blood without sorting T cells. This sequence originates from a human donor with ulcerative colitis or Crohn's disease, or a healthy co-twin of an affected twin (not recorded which). The rearrangement uses TRBV12-3 or TRBV12-4 and TRBJ2-4; lacking DNA, the TRBD2 call made by TCRdb goes unchecked. The material sequenced was blood. The CDR3 loop reads CASSQLAGGGAKNIQYF.